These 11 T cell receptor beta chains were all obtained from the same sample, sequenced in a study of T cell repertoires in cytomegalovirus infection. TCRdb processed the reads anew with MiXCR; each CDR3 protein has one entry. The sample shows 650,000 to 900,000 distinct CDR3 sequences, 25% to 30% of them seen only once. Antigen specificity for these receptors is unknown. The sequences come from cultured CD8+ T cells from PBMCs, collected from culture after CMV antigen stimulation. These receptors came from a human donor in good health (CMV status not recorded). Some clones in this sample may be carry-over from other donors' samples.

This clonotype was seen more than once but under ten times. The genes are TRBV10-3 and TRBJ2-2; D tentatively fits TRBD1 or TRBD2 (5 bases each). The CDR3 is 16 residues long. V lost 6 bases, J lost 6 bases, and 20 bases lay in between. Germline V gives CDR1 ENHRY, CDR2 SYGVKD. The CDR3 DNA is TGTGCCATCAGAACCGGGGCCGAAGAGTGGCCCGGGGAGCTGTTTTTT. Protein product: CAIRTGAEEWPGELFF.

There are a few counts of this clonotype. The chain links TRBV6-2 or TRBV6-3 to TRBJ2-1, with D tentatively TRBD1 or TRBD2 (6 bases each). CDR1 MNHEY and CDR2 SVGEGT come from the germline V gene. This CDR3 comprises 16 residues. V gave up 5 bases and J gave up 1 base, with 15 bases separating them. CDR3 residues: CASSRTEGGSYNEQFF. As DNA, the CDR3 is TGTGCCAGCAGTCGTACCGAAGGGGGGTCCTACAATGAGCAGTTCTTC.

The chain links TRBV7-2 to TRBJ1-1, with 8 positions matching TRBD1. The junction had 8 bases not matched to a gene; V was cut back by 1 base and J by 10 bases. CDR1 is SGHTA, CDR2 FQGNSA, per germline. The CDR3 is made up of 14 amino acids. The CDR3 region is CASSLVRQGAGAFF. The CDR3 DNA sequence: TGTGCCAGCAGCTTAGTCAGGCAGGGGGCAGGAGCTTTCTTT.

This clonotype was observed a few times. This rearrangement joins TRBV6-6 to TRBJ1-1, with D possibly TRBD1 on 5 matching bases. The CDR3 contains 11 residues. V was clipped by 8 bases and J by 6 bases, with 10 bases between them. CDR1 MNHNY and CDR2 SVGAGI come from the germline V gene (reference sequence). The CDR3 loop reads CASGDGAEAFF. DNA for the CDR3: TGTGCCAGCGGGGACGGTGCTGAAGCTTTCTTT.

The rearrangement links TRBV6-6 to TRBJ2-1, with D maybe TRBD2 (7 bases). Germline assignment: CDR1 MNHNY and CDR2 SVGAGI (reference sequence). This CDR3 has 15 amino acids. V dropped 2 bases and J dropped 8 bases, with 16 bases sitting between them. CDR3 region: CASSYLGGGNDEQFF. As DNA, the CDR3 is TGTGCCAGCAGTTACCTGGGGGGGGGCAACGATGAGCAGTTCTTC.

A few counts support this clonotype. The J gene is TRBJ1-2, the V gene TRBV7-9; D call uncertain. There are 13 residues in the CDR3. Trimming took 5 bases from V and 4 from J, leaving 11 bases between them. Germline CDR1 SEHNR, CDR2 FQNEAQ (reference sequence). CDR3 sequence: CASSGQVLYGYTF. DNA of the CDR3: TGTGCCAGCAGCGGGCAAGTGCTCTATGGCTACACCTTC.

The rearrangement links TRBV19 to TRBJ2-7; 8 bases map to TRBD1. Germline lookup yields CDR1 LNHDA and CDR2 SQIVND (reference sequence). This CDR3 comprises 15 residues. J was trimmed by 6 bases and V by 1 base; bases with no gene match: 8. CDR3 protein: CASSIGMTGAREQYF. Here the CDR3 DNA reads TGTGCCAGTAGTATAGGGATGACAGGGGCGCGCGAGCAGTACTTC. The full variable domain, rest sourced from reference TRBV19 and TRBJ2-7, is DGGITQSPKYLFRKEGQNVTLSCEQNLNHDAMYWYRQDPGQGLRLIYYSQIVNDFQKGDIAEGYSVSREKKESFPLTVTSAQKNPTAFYLCASSIGMTGAREQYFGPGTRLTVT.

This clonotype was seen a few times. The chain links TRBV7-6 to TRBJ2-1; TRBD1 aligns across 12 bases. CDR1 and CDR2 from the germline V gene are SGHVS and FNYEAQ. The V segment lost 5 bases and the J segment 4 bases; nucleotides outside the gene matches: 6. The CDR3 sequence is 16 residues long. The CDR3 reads CASSPGTGGGYNEQFF. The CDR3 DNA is TGTGCCAGCAGCCCTGGGACAGGGGGCGGATACAATGAGCAGTTCTTC.

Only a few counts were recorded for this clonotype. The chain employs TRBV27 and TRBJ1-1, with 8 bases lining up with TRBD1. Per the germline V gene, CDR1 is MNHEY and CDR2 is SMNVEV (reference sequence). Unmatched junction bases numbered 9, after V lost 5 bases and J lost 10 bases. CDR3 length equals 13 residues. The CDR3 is CASSGGQGWGAFF. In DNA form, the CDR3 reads TGTGCCAGCAGTGGCGGACAGGGATGGGGAGCTTTCTTT.

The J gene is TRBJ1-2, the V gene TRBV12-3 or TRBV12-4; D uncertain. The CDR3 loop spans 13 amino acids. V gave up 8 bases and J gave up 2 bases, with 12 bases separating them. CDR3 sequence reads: CASGSGKNYGYTF. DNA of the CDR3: TGTGCCAGCGGCTCTGGGAAGAACTATGGCTACACCTTC.

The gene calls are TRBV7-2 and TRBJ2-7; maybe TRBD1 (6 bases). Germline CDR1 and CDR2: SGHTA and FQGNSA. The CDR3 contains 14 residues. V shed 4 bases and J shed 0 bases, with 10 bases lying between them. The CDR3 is CASSSIQGSYEQYF. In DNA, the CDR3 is TGTGCCAGCAGCTCGATACAGGGCTCCTACGAGCAGTACTTC. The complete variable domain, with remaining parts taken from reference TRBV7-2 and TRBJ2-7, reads GAGVSQSPSNKVTEKGKDVELRCDPISGHTALYWYRQSLGQGLEFLIYFQGNSAPDKSGLPSDRFSAERTGGSVSTLTIQRTQQEDSAVYLCASSSIQGSYEQYFGPGTRLTVT.